One sample yielded the 26 T cell receptor beta chains listed below, sequenced in a study of post-analysis software for immune sequencing data (dated by TCRdb to the mid-2010s). The intended sense of this specimen's time point label: second blood draw from one MS patient after hematopoietic stem cell transplantation. The library relied on PCR. Sequencing instrument: Illumina HiSeq 2500. Unique molecular identifiers were incorporated into TCR beta cDNA libraries to reduce PCR and sequencing biases. The raw public data were reprocessed by TCRdb itself: fastp quality trimming at Q25, MiXCR clonotype calling, in-frame beta chains only. One record per CDR3 amino acid sequence lists the most common genes and DNA. Within this sample are 150,000 to 200,000 distinct CDR3 sequences, with around 36% of them counted one time only. The ten largest clones add up to under 30% of the sample. Here the sequenced sample was blood, taken after autologous hematopoietic stem cell transplantation. These receptors all come from a girl aged 5 to 17 with multiple sclerosis. Donor details come from another sample of the same person, matched by shared clones.

This clonotype was detected only a few times. CDR3 DNA sequence: TGTGCCAGCAGTTTTGAGGCAGGGCGACATGAGCAGTTCTTC. Protein product: CASSFEAGRHEQFF. The rearrangement links TRBV12-3 or TRBV12-4 to TRBJ2-1; a possible D gene is TRBD1 (5 bases). This CDR3 region has 14 residues. Trimming stripped 3 bases from V and 8 bases from J, with 14 bases between.

This chain connects TRBV6-2 or TRBV6-3 to TRBJ2-5, with D maybe TRBD1 (5 bases). V lost 6 bases and J 5 bases, leaving 19 bases between the germline ends. The CDR3 consists of 15 residues. Germline V gives CDR1 MNHEY, CDR2 SVGEGT. The CDR3 DNA reads as TGTGCCAGCAGCGCCGTAAAGGGGCCAAGGGAGACCCAGTACTTC. Its translation: CASSAVKGPRETQYF.

The V call is TRBV15, the J call TRBJ2-5, with 9 nucleotides matching TRBD2. This CDR3 contains 23 residues. After removal of 2 bases from V and 3 bases from J, the junction contained 28 bases not matched to a gene. Looked up from germline, CDR1 is LNHNV and CDR2 is YYDKDF (reference sequence). CDR3 amino acids: CATSRNPASGGAGGPRLKETQYF. CDR3 in DNA: TGTGCCACCAGCAGAAACCCCGCCTCGGGGGGCGCGGGAGGGCCGAGGCTGAAAGAGACCCAGTACTTC. Full variable domain (rest looked up from reference TRBV15 and TRBJ2-5): DAMVIQNPRYQVTQFGKPVTLSCSQTLNHNVMYWYQQKSSQAPKLLFHYYDKDFNNEADTPDNFQSRRPNTSFCFLDIRSPGLGDTAMYLCATSRNPASGGAGGPRLKETQYFGPGTRLLVL.

This clonotype came up a few times. The V call is TRBV6-4, the J call TRBJ2-3; 8 bases match TRBD2. The CDR3 spans 15 residues. The V and J ends lost 0 bases and 4 bases, in that order; junction bases with no gene match: 3. Per the germline V gene, CDR1 is MRHNA and CDR2 is SNTAGT. The CDR3 spells CASSDSAGGPDTQYF. DNA of the CDR3: TGTGCCAGCAGTGACTCGGCGGGAGGCCCAGATACGCAGTATTTT.

This chain uses TRBV14 with TRBJ2-5, with 11 bases matching TRBD2. The closer fit of TRBJ2-7 to the DNA end suggests the J call may be wrong. The CDR3 covers 15 residues. Germline V gene data show CDR1 as SGHDN and CDR2 as FVKESK. The CDR3 nucleotides are TGTGCCAGCAGCCAGGGACTAGCGGCGGATTACGAGCAGTACTTC. Amino acids: CASSQGLAADYEQYF.

The rearrangement links TRBV18 to TRBJ2-1; TRBD2 agrees at 10 bases. This CDR3 spans 15 amino acids. After removal of 3 bases from V and 5 bases from J, the junction contained 4 bases not matched to a gene. Germline-derived CDR1 and CDR2 are KGHSH and LQKENI. For the CDR3, the DNA is TGTGCCAGCTCACCGTCTAGCGGGGGTCACAATGAGCAGTTCTTC. It codes for CASSPSSGGHNEQFF.

This clonotype was picked up a small number of times. The chain couples TRBV24-1 to TRBJ2-7; D may be TRBD1 (6 bases). This CDR3 is 13 amino acids long. V was cut by 6 bases and J by 5 bases, with 13 bases left in between. CDR1 and CDR2 (germline): KGHDR, SFDVKD. The CDR3 loop is CATSRGGLDEQYF. The CDR3 DNA follows: TGTGCCACCAGTCGAGGGGGTTTAGACGAGCAGTACTTC.

The genes are TRBV27 and TRBJ2-3; possibly TRBD1 for D (6 bases). CDR1 MNHEY and CDR2 SMNVEV come from the germline V gene (reference sequence). Trimming pared 2 bases from V and 4 bases from J, leaving 10 bases between. There are 14 residues in the CDR3. The CDR3 sequence: CASSLGDTPDTQYF. The CDR3 nucleotides read TGTGCCAGCAGTTTAGGGGACACACCAGATACGCAGTATTTT.

The gene calls are TRBV12-1 and TRBJ2-5. TRBV12-1 is designated a pseudogene. The CDR3 contains 17 residues. Here the CDR3 reads CASSPTWRSETQETQYF. CDR3 bases: TGTGCCAGCAGCCCGACCTGGAGAAGTGAAACACAAGAGACCCAGTACTTC.

This clonotype showed up just a few times. The V gene is TRBV4-2, the J gene TRBJ2-4; the D gene is possibly TRBD2 (6 bases). The CDR3 length is 15 residues. Trimming removed 1 base at V and 6 bases at J, with 13 bases between. CDR1 is LGHNA, CDR2 YNFKEQ, per germline. The CDR3 is CASSQGPGAANIQYF. The CDR3 DNA reads as TGTGCCAGCAGCCAAGGGCCGGGAGCGGCAAACATTCAGTACTTC.

This clonotype has only a few counts. The CDR3 reads CAIRPDTGQGVYEQYF. In nucleotides, the CDR3 is TGTGCCATCAGACCCGACACGGGACAGGGGGTCTACGAGCAGTACTTC. The chain uses TRBV10-3 and TRBJ2-7, with 11 bases matching TRBD1. The J segment lost 3 bases and the V segment lost 6 bases, leaving 10 bases of the junction unmatched. The germline V gene encodes CDR1 ENHRY and CDR2 SYGVKD. There are 16 residues in the CDR3.

This clonotype has a handful of counts. The chain couples TRBV12-3 or TRBV12-4 to TRBJ2-3; TRBD2 agrees at 13 bases. The ends lost 6 bases at V and 5 bases at J; junction bases unmatched: 5. This CDR3 is 15 amino acids long. The CDR3, as DNA: TGTGCCAGCAGAACCGGGACTAGCGGGAAAGATACGCAGTATTTT. Translation: CASRTGTSGKDTQYF.

This clonotype was counted between two and nine times. The chain joins TRBV7-8 to TRBJ2-1; TRBD2 matches at 11 bases. Germline V gene lookup returns CDR1 SGHVS and CDR2 FQNEAQ. This CDR3 spans 17 amino acids. Trimming cost V 5 bases and J 6 bases; bases outside gene matches: 12. In DNA form, the CDR3 reads TGTGCCAGCAGCCCAAGACCCAGACTAGCGGGATTCAATGAGCAGTTCTTC. This gives the protein CASSPRPRLAGFNEQFF.

The chain uses TRBV5-4 and TRBJ2-4, with D possibly TRBD2 on 5 matching bases. The J call may not be correct, given that the DNA end is closer to TRBJ2-7. Germline CDR1 SGHNT, CDR2 YYREEE (reference sequence). This CDR3 spans 14 amino acids. CDR3 in DNA: TGTGCCAGCAGCTTGACCACCACGGAGGACGAGCAGTACTTC. Its protein product is CASSLTTTEDEQYF.

V gene TRBV28 combines with J gene TRBJ2-1, with 8 bases matching TRBD2. CDR1 and CDR2 (germline): MDHEN, SYDVKM. The CDR3 extends over 17 amino acids. The V gene end was trimmed by 6 bases and the J gene end by 0 bases; junction bases not matched to a gene: 10. CDR3 bases: TGTGCCAGCAGAAGATTCACCGGGACTAGCTCCTACAATGAGCAGTTCTTC. Its protein product is CASRRFTGTSSYNEQFF.

This clonotype appeared a few times. The chain has TRBV6-2 or TRBV6-3 and TRBJ2-5, with D perhaps TRBD2 (6 bases). Trimming stripped 6 bases from V and 2 bases from J, with 25 bases between. The CDR3 sequence is 18 residues long. Germline-derived CDR1 and CDR2 are MNHEY and SVGEGT. The CDR3 coding sequence is TGTGCCAGCAGGGAGGGAAGCCTCTTATGGGCTTCTCAAGAGACCCAGTACTTC. As protein: CASREGSLLWASQETQYF.

The V gene is TRBV19, the J gene TRBJ2-1; 10 nucleotides agree with TRBD1. The CDR3 length is 13 residues. The trim removed 6 bases at V and 9 bases at J, leaving 5 bases unmatched. CDR1 is LNHDA and CDR2 is SQIVND in the germline V gene (reference sequence). In nucleotides, the CDR3 is TGTGCCAGTAGCCCTCGGGACAGGGGTGAGCAGTTCTTC. Residues: CASSPRDRGEQFF.

This chain joins TRBV6-4 and TRBJ1-4; D remains unclear. The CDR3 has 17 amino acids. With 10 bases removed from V and 1 base from J, the gap between germline ends came to 22 bases. CDR1 and CDR2 (germline): MRHNA, SNTAGT. DNA of the CDR3: TGTGCCACGCCCGGCGTTACAGTATTCTTAACTAATGAAAAACTGTTTTTT. Translating it yields CATPGVTVFLTNEKLFF.

The chain couples TRBV9 to TRBJ2-7; D gene uncertain. Trimming pared 4 bases from V and 3 bases from J, leaving 20 bases between. The CDR3 runs 16 residues. Per germline, CDR1 SGDLS and CDR2 YYNGEE. The CDR3 bases are TGTGCCAGCAGCCCAAAAGGGTCGGATCCTTGCTACGAGCAGTACTTC. Its protein product is CASSPKGSDPCYEQYF.

The rearrangement links TRBV18 to TRBJ1-6, with 9 bases fitting TRBD1. Germline V CDR1 and CDR2: KGHSH, LQKENI. The CDR3 covers 13 residues. J lost 10 bases, V lost 5 bases, and 3 bases had no gene match. CDR3 DNA: TGTGCCAGCTCAGCGGACAGGGGATCACCCCTCCACTTT. Its translation is CASSADRGSPLHF.

This clonotype has at least ten counts. V is TRBV29-1 and J is TRBJ1-2; tentative D call: TRBD1 (5 bases). In germline, CDR1 is SQVTM, CDR2 ANQGSEA. The ends were cut back, 4 bases at V and 3 bases at J, with 6 bases in the middle. The CDR3 sequence is 11 residues long. The CDR3 DNA follows: TGCAGCGTTGTGGGGGACTATGGCTACACCTTC. Translated, it gives CSVVGDYGYTF.

This clonotype was observed a handful of times. The chain carries TRBV12-3 or TRBV12-4 and TRBJ1-2; weak D call: TRBD1 (6 bases). Between the trimmed V and J ends, which lost 2 bases and 5 bases, there was a span of 9 bases. This CDR3 comprises 13 residues. CDR3 bases: TGTGCCAGCAGTTTAAGGAGGGGGTATGGCTACACCTTC. Its translation is CASSLRRGYGYTF.

This clonotype showed up just a few times. This chain joins TRBV6-2 or TRBV6-3 and TRBJ2-7, with 10 nucleotides matching TRBD2. Germline assignment: CDR1 MNHEY and CDR2 SVGEGT. The ends lost 5 bases at V and 2 bases at J; junction bases unmatched: 6. CDR3 length: 15 residues. DNA of the CDR3: TGTGCCAGCAGTCGGACTAGCGGAGGGACCTACGAGCAGTACTTC. Its protein is CASSRTSGGTYEQYF.

The chain is built from TRBV7-2 and TRBJ2-7, with D possibly matching TRBD1 (5 bases). The CDR3 is 12 residues long. V was shortened by 11 bases and J by 3 bases, with 14 bases between the two germline ends. Germline CDR1 SGHTA, CDR2 FQGNSA. CDR3 in amino acids: CAVTVHLYEQYF. The CDR3 DNA reads TGTGCCGTGACAGTACACCTCTACGAGCAGTACTTC.

The V and J genes are TRBV20-1 and TRBJ2-7; D possibly corresponds to TRBD2 (6 bases). The germline V gene has CDR1 DFQATT and CDR2 SNEGSKA (reference sequence). Trimming pared 0 bases from V and 3 bases from J, leaving 18 bases between. This CDR3 comprises 16 residues. The CDR3 is CSARDSRRRGSYEQYF. The CDR3 DNA reads TGCAGTGCTAGAGATAGCAGGAGGAGGGGAAGCTACGAGCAGTACTTC.

This clonotype came up a few times. J is TRBJ1-5 and V is TRBV20-1, with D possibly TRBD1 on 5 matching bases. CDR3 length: 14 amino acids. The V gene lost 2 bases and the J gene lost 3 bases, with 11 bases spanning the gap. Germline V gene data show CDR1 as DFQATT and CDR2 as SNEGSKA (reference sequence). The CDR3 DNA reads TGCAGTGCTAGATGGCCAGGACACAATCAGCCCCAGCATTTT. This sequence encodes CSARWPGHNQPQHF.